A selection of T cell receptor beta chains follows, all from one sample in a study of blood T cell repertoires in COVID-19. The data were produced by immunoSEQ multiplex PCR, yet TCRdb's version contains in-frame clones alone and is incomplete. The table includes around 180,000 clones, approximately 85% detected once. The sequencing sample was made of PBMCs or T cells enriched from blood (not recorded which). The source of these receptors is a woman in her twenties or thirties who had recovered from COVID-19. The CDR3 runs from the conserved cysteine through the conserved F or W. The D gene is left open where the match is weak. A clone size is listed for some rows: how often the clone was seen (once, few, many), or a class if it is expanded.

>TRBV6-4|TRBD2|TRBJ2-1|many
CASSDSSGSNEQFF
TGTGCCAGCAGTGACTCTAGCGGGAGCAATGAGCAGTTCTTC
>TRBV7-9|TRBD2|TRBJ2-5|NA
CASSLAGPGGRETQYF
TGTGCCAGCAGCTTAGCAGGACCGGGAGGGCGGGAGACCCAGTACTTC
>TRBV6-6|NA|TRBJ2-3|NA
CASSLRASTDTQYF
TGTGCCAGCAGTTTGAGAGCTAGCACAGATACGCAGTATTTT
>TRBV11-1|TRBD1|TRBJ2-3|NA
CASSFGQGVTDTQYF
TGTGCCAGCAGCTTTGGACAGGGGGTCACAGATACGCAGTATTTT
>TRBV19|TRBD2|TRBJ2-1|few
CATGGSSSYNEQFF
TGTGCCACGGGGGGGTCCAGCTCCTACAATGAGCAGTTCTTC
>TRBV19|TRBD1|TRBJ1-6|NA
CASTRTGTNSPLHF
TGTGCCAGTACGAGGACAGGGACCAATTCACCCCTCCACTTT
>TRBV29-1|TRBD2|TRBJ2-1|NA
CSVRTREVSNNEQFF
TGCAGCGTTCGGACTAGGGAGGTAAGTAACAATGAGCAGTTCTTC
>TRBV24-1|TRBD1|TRBJ1-2|NA
CATSELTGTGDYGYTF
TGTGCCACCAGTGAATTAACCGGGACAGGCGACTATGGCTACACCTTC
>TRBV28|TRBD2|TRBJ2-2|NA
CASSLGGGPSGELFF
TGTGCCAGCAGTTTGGGGGGAGGGCCTTCCGGGGAGCTGTTTTTT
>TRBV29-1|TRBD2|TRBJ2-5|NA
CSVEPASGRAQETQYF
TGCAGCGTTGAGCCAGCTAGCGGGAGAGCCCAAGAGACCCAGTACTTC
>TRBV4-1|NA|TRBJ1-2|NA
CASSQVYRERVGYTF
TGCGCCAGCAGCCAAGTATACAGGGAGAGAGTTGGCTACACCTTC
>TRBV28|TRBD1|TRBJ2-7|NA
CASNRGSYEQYF
TGTGCCAGCAACAGGGGCTCCTACGAGCAGTACTTC
>TRBV5-1|TRBD1|TRBJ1-5|NA
CASSLVAGGSQPQHF
TGCGCCAGCAGCTTGGTTGCAGGGGGAAGTCAGCCCCAGCATTTT
>TRBV6-5|TRBD1|TRBJ1-2|NA
CASRPGTGYYGYTF
TGTGCCAGCAGACCAGGGACAGGGTACTATGGCTACACCTTC
>TRBV5-4|TRBD1|TRBJ1-2|NA
CASSYRDRITYGYTF
TGTGCCAGCAGCTACCGGGACAGGATAACCTATGGCTACACCTTC
>TRBV9|TRBD2|TRBJ2-3|few
CASSLDPLAGVTDTQYF
TGTGCCAGCAGCCTTGACCCTCTAGCGGGGGTCACAGATACGCAGTATTTT
>TRBV11-1|TRBD1|TRBJ1-6|NA
CASSLWKGGTNSPLHF
TGTGCCAGCAGCCTATGGAAAGGGGGCACTAATTCACCCCTCCACTTT
>TRBV15|TRBD1|TRBJ2-6|NA
CATSRDSSAWTGGSGANVLTF
TGTGCCACCAGCAGAGATTCTTCCGCCTGGACAGGGGGCTCTGGGGCCAACGTCCTGACTTTC
>TRBV19|NA|TRBJ1-1|NA
CASSMGVSGITEAFF
TGTGCCAGTAGTATGGGTGTCTCAGGGATCACTGAAGCTTTCTTT
>TRBV5-4|NA|TRBJ2-1|NA
CASSAGFNEQFF
TGTGCCAGCAGCGCGGGGTTTAATGAGCAGTTCTTC
>TRBV4-1|NA|TRBJ2-7|once
CASSFEGGSYEQYF
TGCGCCAGCAGCTTTGAGGGGGGGTCCTACGAGCAGTACTTC
>TRBV25-1|NA|TRBJ1-2|NA
CASSDTGNYGYTF
TGTGCCAGCAGTGATACAGGGAACTATGGCTACACCTTC
>TRBV5-8|NA|TRBJ2-7|NA
CASNRAAVYEQYF
TGTGCCAGCAATCGAGCGGCAGTCTACGAGCAGTACTTC
>TRBV5-5|NA|TRBJ1-1|NA
CASSLEEKREAFF
TGTGCCAGCAGCTTGGAGGAGAAACGGGAAGCTTTCTTT
>TRBV7-5|NA|TRBJ1-4|NA
CARSLTLGRGNEKLFF
TGTGCCAGAAGCTTAACGTTAGGCAGAGGAAATGAAAAACTGTTTTTT
>TRBV5-1|TRBD1|TRBJ1-6|NA
CASRSGGLSYNSPLHF
TGCGCCAGTCGGTCAGGGGGGCTCTCCTATAATTCACCCCTCCACTTT
>TRBV6-5|NA|TRBJ2-1|NA
CASSYLQYNEQFF
TGTGCCAGCAGTTATCTGCAGTACAATGAGCAGTTCTTC
>TRBV28|NA|TRBJ2-7|NA
CASTQARGGFDEQYF
TGTGCCAGCACCCAAGCTCGAGGGGGATTTGACGAGCAGTACTTC
>TRBV14|NA|TRBJ2-7|NA
CASSQSGVYEQYF
TGTGCCAGCAGCCAATCGGGGGTTTACGAGCAGTACTTC
>TRBV9|TRBD1|TRBJ2-7|NA
CASSVNPGTGPEEQYF
TGTGCCAGCAGCGTAAACCCCGGGACAGGGCCCGAGGAGCAGTACTTC
>TRBV18|TRBD1|TRBJ1-4|NA
CASSPPDRVGEKLFF
TGTGCCAGCTCACCACCAGACAGGGTTGGCGAAAAACTGTTTTTT
>TRBV11-2|TRBD1|TRBJ1-2|NA
CASSLSVTGIYGYTF
TGTGCCAGCAGCTTATCGGTGACAGGGATATATGGCTACACCTTC
>TRBV3-1/TRBV3-2|NA|TRBJ1-1|few
CASSLIQGREAFF
TGTGCCAGCAGCCTAATTCAGGGTAGGGAAGCTTTCTTT
>TRBV28|NA|TRBJ2-7|NA
CASSGGPATYEQYF
TGTGCCAGCAGTGGTGGTCCAGCGACCTACGAGCAGTACTTC
>TRBV7-9|TRBD1|TRBJ1-2|NA
CASTSPDREARYGYTF
TGTGCCAGCACCTCACCCGACAGGGAGGCCAGGTATGGCTACACCTTC
>TRBV19|TRBD1|TRBJ1-1|NA
CASSIGPGGNTEAFF
TGTGCCAGTAGTATAGGACCAGGGGGTAACACTGAAGCTTTCTTT
>TRBV29-1|TRBD1|TRBJ2-2|NA
CSVYTGTGPGELFF
TGCAGCGTTTACACCGGGACAGGGCCCGGGGAGCTGTTTTTT
>TRBV12-3/TRBV12-4|TRBD2|TRBJ2-1|once
CASSFSGFVVQFF
TGTGCCAGCAGTTTTAGCGGGTTCGTGGTGCAGTTCTTC
>TRBV24-1|NA|TRBJ2-5|NA
CATSDYGGSRGETQYF
TGTGCCACCAGTGATTATGGGGGGTCTCGTGGAGAGACCCAGTACTTC
>TRBV19|NA|TRBJ2-5|NA
CASSEEVGTQYF
TGTGCCAGTAGTGAGGAGGTAGGGACCCAGTACTTC
>TRBV11-2|NA|TRBJ2-1|NA
CASSHTAQPNEQFF
TGTGCCAGCAGTCACACAGCTCAGCCCAATGAGCAGTTCTTC
>TRBV28|NA|TRBJ1-6|NA
CASSVISGVRYNSPLHF
TGTGCCAGCAGCGTAATTTCAGGGGTTAGGTATAATTCACCCCTCCACTTT
>TRBV2|TRBD2|TRBJ2-3|NA
CASSERLAGGPGSTDTQYF
TGTGCCAGCAGTGAGAGATTAGCGGGAGGGCCGGGGAGCACAGATACGCAGTATTTT
>TRBV5-6|NA|TRBJ2-7|NA
CASSSREGSYEQYF
TGTGCCAGCAGCTCCCGAGAGGGTAGCTACGAGCAGTACTTC
>TRBV28|TRBD1|TRBJ2-1|NA
CASRPTAGTGSHEQFF
TGTGCCAGCAGACCTACCGCCGGGACAGGGAGCCATGAGCAGTTCTTC
>TRBV7-2|TRBD1|TRBJ2-6|NA
CASSLQGVGANVLTF
TGTGCCAGCAGCTTACAGGGGGTTGGGGCCAACGTCCTGACTTTC
>TRBV7-8|NA|TRBJ2-7|NA
CASSSLVGRSSYEQYF
TGTGCCAGCAGCTCCCTGGTAGGGAGATCCTCCTACGAGCAGTACTTC
>TRBV18|NA|TRBJ1-2|NA
CASSPGRGDGYTF
TGTGCCAGCTCACCGGGCAGGGGAGACGGCTACACCTTC
>TRBV27|TRBD1|TRBJ2-2|NA
CASSLWLGQGDTGELFF
TGTGCCAGCAGTTTATGGTTGGGACAGGGGGACACCGGGGAGCTGTTTTTT